Sequencing of this T cell receptor (beta chain) was carried out in a study of T cell repertoires in cytomegalovirus infection. The germline V gene has CDR1 MDHEN and CDR2 SYDVKM. This CDR3 is 15 amino acids long. The junction had 3 bases not matched to a gene; V was cut back by 5 bases and J by 0 bases. Via MiXCR, TCRdb re-called the reads, giving one row per CDR3 protein. The sample lists fewer than 350,000 distinct CDR3 sequences; roughly 15% were seen once. This clonotype came up a few times. The chain carries TRBV28 and TRBJ2-2, with TRBD1 identical over 7 bases. This receptor was obtained from a human donor in good health (CMV status not recorded). Some clones in this sample may be carry-over from other donors' samples. Sequencing was carried out using PBMCs. CDR3 protein: CASSQDRTNTGELFF. The DNA of the CDR3 is TGTGCCAGCAGTCAGGACAGGACGAACACCGGGGAGCTGTTTTTT.